This TCR beta chain was documented in a study of cytomegalovirus exposure and HLA in healthy donors. About the research overall: Ancestry clustering placed around four fifths of approximately 370 genotyped donors in the Caucasian-associated cluster. Study-wide points: In a later analysis, compared with equally common non-associated chains, HLA-associated beta chains were more expanded. A later analysis linked a missense variant in DCLRE1C to the trimming of TCR beta V and J genes.

Use of 60 Vbeta and 13 Jbeta primers characterized the PCR. Only in-frame clones appear in the TCRdb table, and some are missing; sequencing was by immunoSEQ multiplex PCR. The table shows roughly 140,000 clones, with about 84% occurring only once. The V segment lost 1 base and the J segment 9 bases; nucleotides outside the gene matches: 3. The CDR3 totals 15 residues. CDR1 and CDR2 from the germline V gene are LNHDA and SQIVND (reference sequence). Notes on this clone: What it binds is unknown.

Sequenced input: PBMCs. The clonotype comes from a woman between 18 and 29 years old in good health and CMV-seropositive. The V gene is TRBV19, the J gene TRBJ1-6; 10 bases line up with TRBD1. The CDR3 sequence: CASSIVGQGGSPLHF. CDR3 DNA: TGTGCCAGTAGTATAGTTGGACAGGGGGGTTCACCCCTCCACTTT.